This section outlines one T cell receptor (beta chain) sequence together with its context. Its antigen remains unidentified. The sample holds no much larger clone one base away, and base qualities are not on file. The CDR3 runs 14 amino acids, cysteine and phenylalanine included. This entry keeps only the CDR3 DNA: 42 bases, framed from base 1. Looking up the germline V gene (reference sequence) yields CDR1 DFQATT and CDR2 SNEGSKA. V is pruned by 3 bases and J by 6 bases, leaving 9 bases of the junction without a gene match. This sample stems from a study of CD8 T cells in ankylosing spondylitis (dated by TCRdb to about 2017). Study-wide context: The study profiled T cell receptor beta repertoires in healthy donors and ankylosing spondylitis patients to find disease-linked TCR variants. The full study cohort was made up of 25 ankylosing spondylitis patients and 108 healthy donors. Peripheral blood samples were taken, and synovial fluid was additionally collected from ankylosing spondylitis patients. General study outcomes and caveats: Some of the motif variants had been reported before in the synovial fluid and blood of reactive arthritis patients, a finding that suggests common disease-initiation mechanisms. A CD8+ phenotype was shown by the disease-linked clones, which were found at relatively low frequencies in peripheral blood. A TCR beta motif made up of under ten highly homologous amino acid variants appeared to be characteristic of blood from ankylosing spondylitis patients. The disease-linked clones were reported as significantly enriched in matched synovial fluid samples from ankylosing spondylitis patients.

The sequencing machine was an Illumina HiSeq 2500. Quantitative 5'-RACE with molecular barcodes was used to prepare TCR beta libraries. Under the source paper's analysis protocol: A new computational method, built on a probabilistic model of VDJ rearrangement, was used to identify disease-linked TCR variants. Using fastp at Q25 and MiXCR, TCRdb reprocessed the public reads and kept productive beta chains. CDR3 protein duplicates are merged, each entry listing the most common genes and DNA. TCRdb's processing, not the authors' own work, is the source of the V and J calls. Counted in this sample were hundreds of thousands of distinct CDR3 sequences; roughly 25% of them appeared once. The ten largest clones take up roughly 0.9% of the sample.

The sample consisted of blood, either unsorted or a sorted T cell fraction (not recorded which). This sequence uses TRBV20-1 and TRBJ2-7, with 9 junctional bases fitting TRBD1. The sequence derives from a male donor with ankylosing spondylitis. The DNA sequence reads TGCAGTGCTAGCCATGGGACAGGGATGGGCGAGCAGTACTTC. This encodes CSASHGTGMGEQYF.